This TCR beta chain was retrieved from a study of blood T cell repertoires in COVID-19. The V and J ends lost 3 bases and 6 bases, in that order; junction bases with no gene match: 2. Germline assignment: CDR1 MGHRA and CDR2 YSYEKL. This CDR3 is built from 13 residues. Authors' analysis steps: Quantification of nucleated cells was approximated via reference gene primer amplification. Profiled with immunoSEQ multiplex PCR; TCRdb holds only in-frame clones, not every one. Clonal size and the V and J genes are those of that table, whereas D and trimming came from the DNA. The sample carries more than 110,000 clones, roughly four fifths recorded once. Participants had their cohort set by participant-reported clinical history.

The J gene is TRBJ2-1, the V gene TRBV4-1; 7 bases are a match to TRBD2. The source material was PBMCs or T cells enriched from blood (not recorded which). The sequence derives from a woman between 18 and 29 years old who had been exposed to COVID-19. The CDR3 sequence: CASSQGGTNEQFF. CDR3 DNA: TGCGCCAGCAGCCAGGGGGGGACCAATGAGCAGTTCTTC.